This T cell receptor beta chain stems from a study of tumor-infiltrating lymphocytes in localized non-small cell lung cancer. Study-wide results and caveats: Higher tumor T cell infiltration than in uninvolved lung was supported by TCRbeta sequencing. TCR sequencing covered a subset of patients with enough tissue. Each assay used a separate piece of the same tissue.

Deletions cut 4 bases from V and 9 bases from J, with 10 bases between. This CDR3 spans 12 amino acids. Germline V gene sequence: CDR1 SGHDN, CDR2 FVKESK. On this clone itself: Its target is unknown.

Produced via immunoSEQ multiplex PCR; TCRdb's table is partial and in-frame only. The sample lists around 14,000 clones, roughly 70% occurring once. The chain is built from TRBV14 and TRBJ2-1, with no clear D. The sequence was obtained from a human donor with non-small cell lung cancer. Input material: uninvolved lung tissue not adjacent to the tumor. This CDR3 reads CASSRVRSEQFF. The CDR3 nucleotides read TGTGCCAGCAGCCGGGTCCGCAGTGAGCAGTTCTTC.